This TCR beta chain was captured in a study of patients and donors after allogeneic stem cell transplantation. J gave up 3 bases and V 2 bases, and 8 bases lay outside the gene matches. From germline, CDR1 is SQVTM and CDR2 ANQGSEA. The CDR3 is 15 residues long. Via MiXCR, TCRdb re-called the RT-PCR reads, giving one row per CDR3 protein. This table holds fewer than 75,000 distinct CDR3 sequences, about an eighth found once. The source is a human donor who was either an allogeneic HSCT recipient or a stem cell or donor lymphocyte infusion donor (not recorded which). It is not recorded whose cells these are; they may come from a transplant donor. What was sequenced was blood, either unsorted or a sorted T cell fraction (not recorded which). This chain links TRBV29-1 with TRBJ2-7; 9 bases map to TRBD1. The CDR3 nucleotides read TGCAGCGTTGAACACCGGGACAGGGAAAGCTACGAGCAGTACTTC. It specifies CSVEHRDRESYEQYF.